The entry below gives a single TCR beta chain sequence along with its context. It has no known antigen specificity. Base qualities are not recorded, but no much larger clone differs from it by a single base. Trimmed from V: 3 bases; trimmed from J: 7 bases; junction bases lacking a gene match: 9. CDR1 and CDR2, looked up from the germline V gene (reference sequence), are LNHNV and YYDKDF. Taken from cysteine to phenylalanine, the CDR3 has 16 residues. Only CDR3 DNA remains: 48 bases, in frame from the first base. This sample is part of a study of T cells in Graves' hyperthyroidism and ophthalmopathy (dated by TCRdb to the late 2010s). General notes on the study: Peripheral blood samples were taken at initial diagnosis, before any treatment was given. A discovery cohort of about a hundred patients, roughly 43 with Graves' ophthalmopathy and more than 55 with stable Graves' hyperthyroidism, was used to find distinguishing TCR V-J signatures. An independent validation cohort of fewer than 20 hyperthyroidism patients and approximately 15 patients who later progressed to ophthalmopathy tested prospective prediction of ophthalmopathy. The roughly 91 discovery patients were randomly split 7:3 into training and test sets. The study also compared thyroid tissue and blood T-cell repertoires from over 5 Graves' hyperthyroidism patients. Following sampling, methimazole starting at 30 mg daily was given to hyperthyroidism patients, and high-dose intravenous methylprednisolone was given to ophthalmopathy patients. TCR Vbeta CDR3 sequencing of 140 or so peripheral blood samples (about 45 ophthalmopathy, 75 to 85 hyperthyroidism and around 17 progressor patients) is reported in the paper.

Stable Graves' hyperthyroidism was defined as no progression to ophthalmopathy during 18 months of follow-up. The hyperthyroidism patients were between 18 and 65 years old and newly diagnosed, with a disease duration of less than 2 months. The study excluded patients with uncontrolled infections, other autoimmune diseases, pregnancy or lactation. Diagnoses relied on clinical symptoms, serum thyroxine and TRAb, thyroid ultrasound and orbital computed tomography. Ficoll-Paque density gradient centrifugation was used to isolate PBMCs from about 9.4 ml of fresh peripheral blood. Total RNA was extracted using Trizol reagent, and RNA quality was assessed on an Agilent 2100 Bioanalyzer. What the work shows at the level of the full study, not this receptor alone: Ophthalmopathy was separated from stable hyperthyroidism by a 13 V-J signature model, with approximately 89% sensitivity and approximately 81% specificity obtained in cross-validation and 80%/75% obtained in testing. Sample size was not statistically predetermined, and blinding of investigators to group allocation was not performed. Most expanded thyroid clonotypes (frequency above 0.001) were also detected in blood, a finding suggesting that blood repertoires may reflect thyroid immune responses. In validation, progression to ophthalmopathy was predicted by the model with approximately 67% sensitivity and 72% to 85% specificity, a median of roughly 6.4 months before onset.

TCR beta CDR3 regions were amplified from RNA transcripts. For the first round of RT-PCR on the TCR CDR3, the HTBI primer set was used together with the Qiagen OneStep RT-PCR kit. A second multiplex PCR round built the libraries, followed by size selection and purification. The libraries were sequenced on an Illumina HiSeq2000 using paired-end 100 bp reads. From the authors' description of their analysis: SOAPnuke was used to process the raw data, removing reads that contained adapters or uncalled bases, had a mean Phred below 15, or lacked an exact match to the constant primer or identifier. COPE v1.2.5 was used to merge the high-quality paired reads, and each unique nucleotide sequence was defined as a clonotype. MiTCR v1.1 was used to align the clonotypes against IMGT TRBV, TRBD and TRBJ reference segments. Analysis was restricted to V-J combinations with a frequency above 0.0001, which covered just over 98% of repertoires. A TCS score was defined as the ratio between F50 (clonal expansion) and ExV (chaos), using BLOSUM62-based TCRdist between CDR3 peptides within each V-J. Welch's t-statistics and random forest reduced roughly 540 V-J features to 10 to 15, which were used in a naive Bayes classifier (R e1071). In TCRdb, the public reads were trimmed at Q25 with fastp and aligned with MiXCR, with productive beta chains retained. Each CDR3 protein appears once, grouped with its most common genes and DNA. Clone size and V and J calls follow TCRdb, not the original study. This sample is represented by 650,000 to 700,000 distinct CDR3 sequences; around 15% of them were singletons. The ten top clones hold 15% of the sample.

Sequencing was done on a sample of blood. The rearrangement combines TRBV15 with TRBJ2-1, and 10 junctional nucleotides match TRBD2. The sequence was collected from a man aged 45-60 years with Graves' hyperthyroidism. CDR3 sequence: CATSRTLAGVINEQFF. DNA sequence: TGTGCCACCAGCAGGACCCTAGCGGGAGTTATAAATGAGCAGTTCTTC.